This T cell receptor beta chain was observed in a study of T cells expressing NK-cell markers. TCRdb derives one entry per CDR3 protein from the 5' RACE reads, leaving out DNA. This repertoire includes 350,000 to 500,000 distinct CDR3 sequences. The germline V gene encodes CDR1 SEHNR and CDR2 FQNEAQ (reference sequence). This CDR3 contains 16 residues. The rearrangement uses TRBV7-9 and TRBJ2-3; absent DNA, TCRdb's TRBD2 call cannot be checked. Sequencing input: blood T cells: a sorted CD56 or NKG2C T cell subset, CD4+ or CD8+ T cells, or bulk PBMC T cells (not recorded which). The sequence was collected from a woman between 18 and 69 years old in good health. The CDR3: CASSLVQRGPTDTQYF. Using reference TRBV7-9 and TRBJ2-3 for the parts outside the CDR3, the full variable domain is DTGVSQNPRHKITKRGQNVTFRCDPISEHNRLYWYRQTLGQGPEFLTYFQNEAQLEKSRLLSDRFSAERPKGSFSTLEIQRTEQGDSAMYLCASSLVQRGPTDTQYFGPGTRLTVL.